Shown below are 21 T cell receptor beta chains from a single sample sequenced in a study of low-dose radiotherapy and immunotherapy resistance in tumors. Time point denoted: before trial treatment. First-strand cDNA relied on TRAV- and TRBV-specific primers spanning alpha and beta chains. Amplification of TCRs used a constant-region primer and V-primer adapter for 20 PCR cycles. MiXCR, applied by TCRdb to the reads, yields one record per CDR3 protein. The top ten clones hold around 0.98% of a sample with approximately 90,000 distinct CDR3 sequences, under 10% of them seen once. Sequences were derived from PBMCs, sampled before treatment. The receptors were sampled from a male donor with prostate cancer.

As to this clonotype: A much larger clone is a single base away; this may be a read error. The chain links TRBV13 to TRBJ2-7; 8 bases agree with TRBD1. Looked up from germline, CDR1 is PRHDT and CDR2 is FYEKMQ (reference sequence). The CDR3 extends over 16 amino acids. Trimming at V came to 5 bases and at J to 7 bases, leaving 16 bases not matched to a gene. The CDR3 nucleotides read TGTGCCAGCAGCCTCAGGCTCGGACAGGGTGCTAAAGAGCAGTACTTC. It is translated as CASSLRLGQGAKEQYF.

This clonotype was detected a few times. This chain joins TRBV5-5 and TRBJ2-2; the D gene is possibly TRBD1 (6 bases). Germline assignment: CDR1 SGHKS and CDR2 YYEKEE (reference sequence). This CDR3 contains 15 residues. V shed 4 bases and J shed 0 bases, with 10 bases lying between them. CDR3 protein: CASSPGHANTGELFF. CDR3 nucleotides: TGTGCCAGCAGCCCGGGACACGCGAACACCGGGGAGCTGTTTTTT.

This clonotype was seen repeatedly, ten times or more. V is TRBV7-9 and J is TRBJ2-1; a weak D match, TRBD1 (6 bases). This CDR3 region has 15 residues. Trimming took 5 bases from V and 4 from J, leaving 15 bases between them. Germline-derived CDR1 and CDR2 are SEHNR and FQNEAQ (reference sequence). The CDR3 sequence is CASSGTGFMYNEQFF. The CDR3 DNA reads TGTGCCAGCAGCGGAACAGGGTTTATGTACAATGAGCAGTTCTTC.

This clonotype occurred many times. The chain recombines TRBV19 with TRBJ1-4; no definite D call. V dropped 5 bases and J dropped 7 bases, with 14 bases sitting between them. The CDR3 contains 14 residues. Germline loops: CDR1 LNHDA, CDR2 SQIVND (reference sequence). DNA for the CDR3: TGTGCCAGTAGTGCTCAGCCCCTTACTGAAAAACTGTTTTTT. Translation: CASSAQPLTEKLFF. The full variable domain, with the rest looked up from reference TRBV19 and TRBJ1-4, is DGGITQSPKYLFRKEGQNVTLSCEQNLNHDAMYWYRQDPGQGLRLIYYSQIVNDFQKGDIAEGYSVSREKKESFPLTVTSAQKNPTAFYLCASSAQPLTEKLFFGSGTQLSVL.

This clonotype was seen at least ten times. This rearrangement joins TRBV4-2 to TRBJ1-5; D remains unclear. Germline V gene data show CDR1 as LGHNA and CDR2 as YNFKEQ. The CDR3 runs to 13 residues. The CDR3 sequence is CANLAQSNQPQHF. CDR3 nucleotides: TGTGCAAACCTAGCACAGAGCAATCAGCCCCAGCATTTT.

This clonotype was seen at least ten times. The chain is built from TRBV5-5 and TRBJ1-2; D unresolved. The CDR3 is made up of 13 amino acids. Between the trimmed V and J ends, which lost 6 bases and 0 bases, there was a span of 9 bases. Germline V gene lookup returns CDR1 SGHKS and CDR2 YYEKEE (reference sequence). CDR3 loop: CASTPRANYGYTF. Here the CDR3 DNA reads TGTGCCAGCACCCCACGGGCTAACTATGGCTACACCTTC.

In this sample, this clonotype turned up many times. The rearrangement joins TRBV5-1 to TRBJ2-3; D gene ambiguous. V lost 3 bases, J lost 0 bases, and 11 bases lay in between. This CDR3 has 15 residues. Germline CDR1 reads SGHRS; CDR2 reads YFSETQ. CDR3 in DNA: TGCGCCAGCAGCTCGGCCGCAGTCAGCACAGATACGCAGTATTTT. Encoded protein: CASSSAAVSTDTQYF. Combining the CDR3 with reference TRBV5-1 and TRBJ2-3 gives the whole variable domain KAGVTQTPRYLIKTRGQQVTLSCSPISGHRSVSWYQQTPGQGLQFLFEYFSETQRNKGNFPGRFSGRQFSNSRSEMNVSTLELGDSALYLCASSSAAVSTDTQYFGPGTRLTVL.

The sample holds a few counts of this clonotype. The CDR3 here is CASSLQGVYGNTIYF. CDR3 coding DNA: TGTGCCAGCAGTTTACAGGGGGTATATGGAAACACCATATATTTT. V gene TRBV27 combines with J gene TRBJ1-3; TRBD1 matches at 7 bases. Trimming cost V 2 bases and J 3 bases; bases outside gene matches: 4. CDR1 MNHEY and CDR2 SMNVEV come from the germline V gene (reference sequence). The CDR3 totals 15 residues.

At least ten counts were recorded for this clonotype. The chain employs TRBV29-1 and TRBJ1-4; tentatively, D is TRBD1 (6 bases). The CDR3 is 14 residues long. V shed 7 bases and J shed 5 bases, with 17 bases lying between them. CDR1 and CDR2 from the germline V gene are SQVTM and ANQGSEA. The CDR3 spells CSGGAGDGNEKLFF. The CDR3 nucleotides read TGCAGCGGGGGGGCTGGGGACGGGAATGAAAAACTGTTTTTT.

This clonotype occurred a few times. The rearrangement uses TRBV5-5 and TRBJ2-7; D may be TRBD1 (6 bases). From germline, CDR1 is SGHKS and CDR2 YYEKEE (reference sequence). V was pared by 0 bases and J by 2 bases, with 9 bases between. The CDR3 is 14 amino acids. The CDR3 here is CASSLGTGPYEQYF. The CDR3 DNA sequence: TGTGCCAGCAGCTTGGGAACAGGGCCCTACGAGCAGTACTTC.

The chain has TRBV7-7 and TRBJ2-1; 7 nucleotides line up with TRBD2. The V gene end was trimmed by 3 bases and the J gene end by 6 bases; junction bases not matched to a gene: 14. Germline V gene sequence: CDR1 SSHAT, CDR2 FNYEAQ (reference sequence). CDR3 length: 17 residues. In DNA, the CDR3 is TGTGCCAGCAGCTTGGGGCGTGGCGGGGGACCTGGCAATGAGCAGTTCTTC. Translated, it gives CASSLGRGGGPGNEQFF. Full variable domain (missing parts from reference TRBV7-7 and TRBJ2-1): GAGVSQSPRYKVTKRGQDVTLRCDPISSHATLYWYQQALGQGPEFLTYFNYEAQPDKSGLPSDRFSAERPEGSISTLTIQRTEQRDSAMYRCASSLGRGGGPGNEQFFGPGTRLTVL.

This clonotype occurred many times. The chain is built from TRBV6-6 and TRBJ2-1; TRBD2 aligns across 10 bases. Germline V gives CDR1 MNHNY, CDR2 SVGAGI (reference sequence). The CDR3 is 17 amino acids. V lost 2 bases and J lost 10; bases outside the gene matches: 14. This CDR3 reads CASSYPTTSGYGGEQFF. The CDR3 nucleotides read TGTGCCAGCAGTTACCCCACGACTAGCGGGTATGGAGGGGAGCAGTTCTTC.

This clonotype was seen many times. The chain recombines TRBV28 with TRBJ2-5; D uncertain. Germline V lookup: CDR1 MDHEN, CDR2 SYDVKM. Between the trimmed V and J ends, which lost 2 bases and 2 bases, there was a span of 9 bases. CDR3 length equals 14 residues. Here the CDR3 reads CASSLISGQETQYF. As DNA, the CDR3 is TGTGCCAGCAGTTTAATTTCAGGACAAGAGACCCAGTACTTC.

This clonotype was detected ten times or more. The chain combines TRBV2 with TRBJ2-7; perhaps TRBD2 as D (5 bases). Germline CDR1 is SNHLY and CDR2 is FYNNEI. This CDR3 comprises 16 residues. V was cut by 2 bases and J by 6 bases, with 20 bases left in between. CDR3 sequence reads: CASSEIRGQREFEQYF. DNA for the CDR3: TGTGCCAGCAGTGAAATTCGCGGCCAACGGGAATTCGAGCAGTACTTC.

This clonotype has ten or more counts. The rearrangement joins TRBV30 to TRBJ2-7; 11 bases fit TRBD1. With V trimmed by 0 bases and J by 0 bases, 1 base remained unmatched. The CDR3 is 15 amino acids. From germline, CDR1 is GTSNPN and CDR2 SVGIG (reference sequence). For the CDR3, the DNA is TGTGCCTGGAGTGTGGGGACAGGGGGCTCCTACGAGCAGTACTTC. This translates into CAWSVGTGGSYEQYF.

This clonotype showed up many times. The chain employs TRBV5-8 and TRBJ2-2; 7 positions agree with TRBD2. Germline V CDR1 and CDR2: SGHTS, YDEGEE. The ends lost 4 bases at V and 11 bases at J; junction bases unmatched: 11. The CDR3 has 14 residues. The CDR3 spells CASSRGREKAELFF. Written as DNA, the CDR3 is TGTGCCAGCAGCCGCGGGCGGGAGAAGGCCGAGCTGTTTTTT.

This clonotype was recorded a few times. This chain links TRBV2 with TRBJ2-7; tentatively, D is TRBD1 (6 bases). This CDR3 comprises 18 residues. Germline loops: CDR1 SNHLY, CDR2 FYNNEI. The V end lost 4 bases, the J end lost 3 bases, and 25 bases lay between the germline ends. The CDR3 reads CASSVSGSNRVTDYEQYF. The CDR3 bases are TGTGCCAGCAGTGTTTCAGGGTCCAACAGGGTTACCGACTACGAGCAGTACTTC.

About this clonotype itself: Since a far larger clone is one base different, this is likely a read error. The chain has TRBV10-3 and TRBJ2-7, with TRBD2 identical over 13 bases. Germline V gene sequence: CDR1 ENHRY, CDR2 SYGVKD. The CDR3 spans 15 residues. V lost 6 bases to trimming and J lost 7 bases; unmatched junction nucleotides: 9. CDR3 sequence reads: CAIRGTSGDNNEQYF. The CDR3 DNA reads as TGTGCCATCAGGGGGACTAGCGGGGATAACAATGAGCAGTACTTC.

This clonotype was seen many times. The J gene is TRBJ1-5, the V gene TRBV7-9; TRBD1 might be the D (6 bases). Trimming left V 8 bases short and J 5 bases short, with 10 bases between. There are 12 residues in the CDR3. The germline gives CDR1 SEHNR, CDR2 FQNEAQ (reference sequence). The DNA of the CDR3 is TGTGCCAGCGCCAGGGGAGATCAGCCCCAGCATTTT. Amino acid sequence: CASARGDQPQHF.

This clonotype has ten or more counts. CDR3 DNA sequence: TGTGCCAGCAGAAAGTACAGGGACACTGAAGCTTTCTTT. Translated: CASRKYRDTEAFF. The rearrangement uses TRBV27 and TRBJ1-1, with D maybe TRBD1 (6 bases). The CDR3 length is 13 residues. The germline V gene encodes CDR1 MNHEY and CDR2 SMNVEV (reference sequence). Deletions cut 6 bases from V and 3 bases from J, with 11 bases between.

This clonotype was detected ten times or more. The V and J genes are TRBV6-1 and TRBJ2-1; 8 bases are a match to TRBD2. Trimming at V came to 5 bases and at J to 10 bases, leaving 7 bases not matched to a gene. CDR3 length equals 13 residues. CDR1 MNHNS and CDR2 SASEGT come from the germline V gene. CDR3 region: CASSYSGTGEQFF. The CDR3 DNA sequence: TGTGCCAGCAGTTATAGCGGGACTGGGGAGCAGTTCTTC.